This T cell receptor (beta chain) was sequenced during a study of CD8+ T cells in alopecia areata. About the study: A 6-month period off drug followed tofacitinib, which lasted 6 to 18 months.

Findings and limits, study-wide: In scalp and blood, many expanded lesional clones persisted during tofacitinib.

Described treatment: oral pan-JAK inhibitor, 5-10 mg twice daily. CD4+ and CD8+ T cells were sorted from PBMCs stained for CD3, CD4 and CD8. V was clipped by 2 bases and J by 6 bases, with 3 bases between them. Germline lookup yields CDR1 SGHAT and CDR2 FQNNGV. This CDR3 is 11 amino acids long. Following RNA extraction, reverse transcription yielded cDNA that acted as the sequencing template. Sequencing used immunoSEQ multiplex PCR; TCRdb keeps in-frame clones, though not all of them. The repertoire holds roughly 92,000 clones, with just over 70% as singletons. Remarks on this clone: Its antigen is unidentified.

The material was CD8+ T cells sorted from blood, obtained at approximately week 42, from a patient treated with tofacitinib. This TCR came from a human donor with alopecia areata. This chain joins TRBV11-2 and TRBJ2-3; the D is unclear. The CDR3 sequence: CASSLQDTQYF. CDR3 bases: TGTGCCAGCAGCTTACAGGATACGCAGTATTTT.